This TCR beta chain was retrieved from a study of spatial heterogeneity in lung cancer. Study context: Alpha-chain detections were consistently fewer than beta-chain detections among the sequences. Strongly correlated with TCR transcript counts in tumor regions was a T cell module score, which was a transcriptional module score calculated from matched bulk RNA-seq.

Via MiXCR, TCRdb re-called the 5' RACE reads, giving one row per CDR3 protein. The table records fewer than 20,000 distinct CDR3 sequences, 6.5% to 8% of them present only once. Findings and caveats of the study: Mutation tallies in tumors tracked expanded intratumoral alpha and beta TCR counts.

This clonotype was observed a handful of times. Its matching antigen is unknown. This beta chain is an off-target read within a library intended for alpha chains, so its frequency means little. CDR1 is MNHNS and CDR2 is SASEGT in the germline V gene. The V gene end was trimmed by 8 bases and the J gene end by 8 bases; junction bases not matched to a gene: 9. The CDR3 length is 14 residues. Documented time point: sample taken at primary tumor resection. Donation came from roughly 72 patients with untreated early-stage non-small cell lung cancer. In each case, whole RNA from tumor, nontumor lung or frozen PBMC was sequenced unsorted.

The TCR was taken from a female donor with early-stage non-small cell lung cancer. The chain carries TRBV6-1 and TRBJ1-2, with 12 bases matching TRBD1. Sequenced material: lung tumor tissue, taken at surgery. The CDR3 is CASYPGQGARGYTF. DNA of the CDR3: TGTGCCAGCTACCCGGGACAGGGGGCAAGAGGCTACACCTTC.